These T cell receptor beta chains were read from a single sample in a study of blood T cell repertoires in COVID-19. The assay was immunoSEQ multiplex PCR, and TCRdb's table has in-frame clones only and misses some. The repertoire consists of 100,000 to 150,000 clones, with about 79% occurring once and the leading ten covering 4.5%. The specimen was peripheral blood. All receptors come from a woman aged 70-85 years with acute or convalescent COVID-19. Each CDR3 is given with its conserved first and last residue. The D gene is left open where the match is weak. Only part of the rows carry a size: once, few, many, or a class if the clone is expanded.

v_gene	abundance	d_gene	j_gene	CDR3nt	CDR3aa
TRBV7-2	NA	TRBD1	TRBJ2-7	TGTGCCAGCAGTACAGACAGGGGGGGACTCTACGAGCAGTACTTC	CASSTDRGGLYEQYF
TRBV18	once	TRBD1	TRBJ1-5	TGTGCCAGCTCACCCGGGACAGCCTATCAGCCCCAGCATTTT	CASSPGTAYQPQHF
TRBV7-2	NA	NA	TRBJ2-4	TGTGCCAGCAGCTTAGGGTCGGAAAACATTCAGTACTTC	CASSLGSENIQYF
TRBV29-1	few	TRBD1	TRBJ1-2	TGCAGCGTTGAACGACAGGGAGCTGGCTATGGCTACACCTTC	CSVERQGAGYGYTF
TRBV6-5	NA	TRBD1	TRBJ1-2	TGTGCCAGCAGTTTAACAGGGGGTATAGAAGGCTATGGCTACACCTTC	CASSLTGGIEGYGYTF
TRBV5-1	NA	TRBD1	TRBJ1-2	TGCGCCAGCAGCTCGGGAGGGGGCTTTAGCTATGGCTACACCTTC	CASSSGGGFSYGYTF
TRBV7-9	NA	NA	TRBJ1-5	TGTGCCAGCAGCTTAGCGTGGGGCGCAATCAATCAGCCCCAGCATTTT	CASSLAWGAINQPQHF
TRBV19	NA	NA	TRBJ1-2	TGTGCCAGTAGTATTTACAGTGGCTATGGCTACACCTTC	CASSIYSGYGYTF
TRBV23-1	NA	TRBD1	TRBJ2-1	TGCGCCAGCAGTCACAACTACAGGGGGAGCTCCTACAATGAGCAGTTCTTC	CASSHNYRGSSYNEQFF
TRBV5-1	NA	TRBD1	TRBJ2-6	TGCGCCAGCAGCGACGACAGGGCTGGGGCCAACGTCCTGACTTTC	CASSDDRAGANVLTF
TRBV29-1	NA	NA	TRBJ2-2	TGCAGCGTTGAATTGGGCCCGATATCGAACACCGGGGAGCTGTTTTTT	CSVELGPISNTGELFF
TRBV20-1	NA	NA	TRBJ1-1	TGCAGTGCTAGTAACCAAGGGGTAAGCACTGAAGCTTTCTTT	CSASNQGVSTEAFF
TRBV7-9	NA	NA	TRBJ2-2	TGTGCCAGCAGCTTTACAGGGACCGGGGAGCTGTTTTTT	CASSFTGTGELFF
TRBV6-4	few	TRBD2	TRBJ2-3	TGTGCCAGCAAGACTAGCGGGGACGGAGATACGCAGTATTTT	CASKTSGDGDTQYF
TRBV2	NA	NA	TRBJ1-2	TGTGCCAGCACCGGGGAGTCAGTTGGCTACACCTTC	CASTGESVGYTF
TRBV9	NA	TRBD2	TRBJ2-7	TGTGCCAGCAGCGTAGATCCCTTAAGCGGGGGGGCTTACGAGCAGTACTTC	CASSVDPLSGGAYEQYF
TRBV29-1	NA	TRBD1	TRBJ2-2	TGCAGCGTTGAGACAGGGACCGGGGAGCTGTTTTTT	CSVETGTGELFF
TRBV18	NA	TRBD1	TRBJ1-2	TGTGCCAGCTCACCAGGACAGGATCCGGGCTACACCTTC	CASSPGQDPGYTF
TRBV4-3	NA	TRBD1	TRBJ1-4	TGCGCCAGCAGCCAAGAGGGCCGGACAGGCGGAAATGAAAAACTGTTTTTT	CASSQEGRTGGNEKLFF
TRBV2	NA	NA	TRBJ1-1	TGTGCCAGCACCCCGGGTCCGAACACTGAAGCTTTCTTT	CASTPGPNTEAFF
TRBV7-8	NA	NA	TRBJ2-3	TGTGCCAGCAGCTTAGCCACACGTTGGGGGGACACAGATACGCAGTATTTT	CASSLATRWGDTDTQYF
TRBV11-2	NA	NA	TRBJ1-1	TGTGCCAGCAGCCCTGGACACCGTAACACTGAAGCTTTCTTT	CASSPGHRNTEAFF
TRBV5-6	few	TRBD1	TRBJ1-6	TGTGCCAGCAGCCCACTGACAGGGGGTTCCTTCTATAATTCACCCCTCCACTTT	CASSPLTGGSFYNSPLHF
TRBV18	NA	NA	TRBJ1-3	TGTGCCAGCTCACCCCCGGCCAGGAGGGGCGGAAACACCATATATTTT	CASSPPARRGGNTIYF
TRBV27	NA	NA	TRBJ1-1	TGTGCCAGCAGAATAACATCACAGATGAACACTGAAGCTTTCTTT	CASRITSQMNTEAFF
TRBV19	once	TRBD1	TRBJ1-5	TGTGCCAGTAGTCCCAGGCCGGGACAGGGAGGACAGCCCCAGCATTTT	CASSPRPGQGGQPQHF
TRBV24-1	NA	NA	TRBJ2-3	TGTGCCACCAGTGATCCCCGCCGGGCAGATACGCAGTATTTT	CATSDPRRADTQYF
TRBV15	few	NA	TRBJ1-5	TGTGCCACCAGCGGACACGACAGGTCCGAGGGTGGGCCCCAGCATTTT	CATSGHDRSEGGPQHF
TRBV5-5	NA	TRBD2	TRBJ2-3	TGTGCCAGCAGCACCCGACGGGAGGGCAAAGATACGCAGTATTTT	CASSTRREGKDTQYF
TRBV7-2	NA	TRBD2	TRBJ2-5	TGTGCCAGCAGCTTAGAGGCGGGGGAGCTAGAGACCCAGTACTTC	CASSLEAGELETQYF
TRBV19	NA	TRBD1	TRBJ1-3	TGTGCCAGTAGTATAAGACTCCGGACAGGGGTCGGAAACACCATATATTTT	CASSIRLRTGVGNTIYF
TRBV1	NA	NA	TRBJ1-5	TGCACCAGCAGCCAGCAGGGACAGGGTACTGAGCCCCAGCATTTT	CTSSQQGQGTEPQHF
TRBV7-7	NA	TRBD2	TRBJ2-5	TGTGCCAGCAGCTTAGAGGCGCGGGGGTTCCAAGAGACCCAGTACTTC	CASSLEARGFQETQYF
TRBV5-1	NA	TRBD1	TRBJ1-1	TGCGCCAGCAGCTTGGCCGTTTCAGACAGGGACGTAGCTTTCTTT	CASSLAVSDRDVAFF
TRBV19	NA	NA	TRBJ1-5	TGTGCCAGTAGTCGGTCAGCGACTACTAATCAGCCCCAGCATTTT	CASSRSATTNQPQHF
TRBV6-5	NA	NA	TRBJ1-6	TGTGCCAGCAAGGGGTCCTATAATTCACCCCTCCACTTT	CASKGSYNSPLHF
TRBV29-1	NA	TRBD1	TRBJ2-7	TGCAGCGTTGGGGGACAGGGCTTTCCCTACGAGCAGTACTTC	CSVGGQGFPYEQYF
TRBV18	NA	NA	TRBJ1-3	TGTGCCAGCTCACCAATCGCCGGGTACTCTGGAAACACCATATATTTT	CASSPIAGYSGNTIYF
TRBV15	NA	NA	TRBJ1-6	TGTGCCACCAGCAGGAGCCGGGCAGGGTGGAATTCACCCCTCCACTTT	CATSRSRAGWNSPLHF
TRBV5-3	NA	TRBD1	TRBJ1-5	TGTGCCAGAAGCCCGGAAACAGGGGATACCAATCAGCCCCAGCATTTT	CARSPETGDTNQPQHF